The 16 T cell receptor beta chains in this list originate from one sample, sequenced in a study of T-cell memory formation after mild COVID-19. MiXCR, run by TCRdb on the 5' RACE reads, gives a single entry per CDR3 protein. Here the sample spans about 360,000 distinct CDR3 sequences, 10% to 15% being singletons. What was sequenced was PBMCs or a T cell subset sorted from them (not recorded which). These receptors were collected from a man between 18 and 29 years old who had mild COVID-19 (a few samples of this study predate the infection). Cell type and time point are not known.

The J gene is TRBJ2-1, the V gene TRBV11-2, with 8 bases aligning to TRBD1. CDR1 is SGHAT, CDR2 FQNNGV, per germline. The CDR3 is 16 amino acids. Germline trimming cut 5 bases from V and 6 bases from J; bases unmatched to any gene: 12. CDR3 sequence: CASSHTQPTGGNEQFF. CDR3 in DNA: TGTGCCAGCAGCCATACACAACCTACAGGGGGCAATGAGCAGTTCTTC.

This clonotype was recorded many times. The chain employs TRBV5-4 and TRBJ2-2; D uncertain. CDR1 and CDR2 from the germline V gene are SGHNT and YYREEE (reference sequence). Trimming took off 5 bases at V and 2 bases at J, with 1 base between the two ends. The CDR3 has 11 amino acids. DNA of the CDR3: TGTGCCAGCAGTAACACCGGGGAGCTGTTTTTT. Amino acids: CASSNTGELFF. Full variable domain (missing parts from reference TRBV5-4 and TRBJ2-2): ETGVTQSPTHLIKTRGQQVTLRCSSQSGHNTVSWYQQALGQGPQFIFQYYREEENGRGNFPPRFSGLQFPNYSSELNVNALELDDSALYLCASSNTGELFFGEGSRLTVL.

The sample holds a few counts of this clonotype. The J gene is TRBJ2-3, the V gene TRBV6-5; 11 bases map to TRBD1. The CDR3 totals 16 residues. V was clipped by 3 bases and J by 5 bases; unmatched bases: 7. Germline assignment: CDR1 MNHEY and CDR2 SVGAGI. The CDR3 loop reads CASSYRGQGVGDTQYF. The CDR3 DNA is TGTGCCAGCAGTTATAGGGGACAGGGGGTGGGAGATACGCAGTATTTT.

The chain employs TRBV27 and TRBJ1-5, with TRBD1 matching over 11 bases. Germline CDR1 and CDR2: MNHEY and SMNVEV (reference sequence). There are 14 residues in the CDR3. The ends lost 5 bases at V and 9 bases at J; junction bases unmatched: 6. The CDR3, as DNA: TGTGCCAGCAGTCCCGGGACAGGGGGTCCGCCCCAGCATTTT. Protein product: CASSPGTGGPPQHF.

This chain connects TRBV6-1 to TRBJ2-7; D not resolved. Trimming removed 0 bases at V and 1 base at J, with 7 bases between. CDR1 is MNHNS, CDR2 SASEGT, per germline. The CDR3 totals 14 residues. The CDR3 DNA follows: TGTGCCAGCAGTGAAGCGGGCGGATCCTACGAGCAGTACGTC. It translates to CASSEAGGSYEQYV.

This rearrangement joins TRBV20-1 to TRBJ1-1, with TRBD1 matching over 7 bases. The CDR3 contains 13 residues. Trimming cost V 6 bases and J 4 bases; bases outside gene matches: 8. Germline V gives CDR1 DFQATT, CDR2 SNEGSKA (reference sequence). CDR3: CSAGTAVITEAFF. The CDR3 coding sequence is TGCAGTGCCGGGACAGCTGTTATCACTGAAGCTTTCTTT.

J is TRBJ2-7 and V is TRBV20-1; D call uncertain. This CDR3 comprises 12 residues. V lost 1 base to trimming and J lost 1 base, with 5 bases between them. From germline, CDR1 is DFQATT and CDR2 SNEGSKA (reference sequence). CDR3 sequence reads: CSARARSYEQYF. CDR3 nucleotide sequence: TGCAGTGCTAGAGCCAGATCCTACGAGCAGTACTTC.

The chain joins TRBV7-3 to TRBJ2-1, with D maybe TRBD1 (5 bases). CDR1 is SGHTA, CDR2 FQGTGA, per germline. The CDR3 is 15 amino acids. Trimming removed 5 bases at V and 0 bases at J, with 11 bases between. The CDR3 protein is CASSLGASSYNEQFF. The CDR3 nucleotides are TGTGCCAGCAGCCTAGGGGCGAGCTCCTACAATGAGCAGTTCTTC. The full variable domain, completed using reference TRBV7-3 and TRBJ2-1, is GAGVSQTPSNKVTEKGKYVELRCDPISGHTALYWYRQSLGQGPEFLIYFQGTGAADDSGLPNDRFFAVRPEGSVSTLKIQRTERGDSAVYLCASSLGASSYNEQFFGPGTRLTVL.

This chain links TRBV7-9 with TRBJ2-5; a weak D match, TRBD2 (6 bases). CDR1 and CDR2 from the germline V gene are SEHNR and FQNEAQ (reference sequence). The V end lost 3 bases, the J end lost 4 bases, and 12 bases lay between the germline ends. This CDR3 has 14 residues. The CDR3 loop reads CASSFWGVRETQYF. The CDR3 DNA follows: TGTGCCAGCAGCTTTTGGGGGGTTAGAGAGACCCAGTACTTC.

This clonotype turned up a few times. The rearrangement joins TRBV4-1 to TRBJ2-2; TRBD1 or TRBD2 may be the D gene (7 bases each). Germline lookup yields CDR1 MGHRA and CDR2 YSYEKL. The CDR3 runs 16 residues. V was shortened by 3 bases and J by 5 bases, with 16 bases between the two germline ends. In DNA, the CDR3 is TGCGCCAGCAGCCAGATCCCTCAGGGGGGGACCGGGGAGCTGTTTTTT. This sequence encodes CASSQIPQGGTGELFF.

This clonotype was detected a few times. The rearrangement links TRBV4-1 to TRBJ1-5, with D maybe TRBD1 (5 bases). Germline V lookup: CDR1 MGHRA, CDR2 YSYEKL. V was clipped by 1 base and J by 0 bases, with 10 bases between them. This CDR3 has 16 residues. CDR3 in DNA: TGCGCCAGCAGCCAAGCTCAGGGTTTTAGCAATCAGCCCCAGCATTTT. This translates into CASSQAQGFSNQPQHF.

The chain is built from TRBV11-1 and TRBJ1-1; 8 bases align to TRBD1. Trimming took 3 bases from V and 11 from J; bases not matched to a gene: 11. Germline loops: CDR1 SGHAT, CDR2 FQDESV (reference sequence). The CDR3 loop spans 14 amino acids. The CDR3 sequence is CASSFMGQASFAFF. In DNA form, the CDR3 reads TGTGCCAGCAGCTTTATGGGACAGGCCAGTTTTGCTTTCTTT.

J is TRBJ2-7 and V is TRBV4-3; either TRBD1 or TRBD2 may supply D (6 bases each). V was cut by 4 bases and J by 4 bases, with 14 bases left in between. Germline values: CDR1 LGHNA, CDR2 YSLEER. There are 14 residues in the CDR3. CDR3 in amino acids: CASSPQGGGYEQYF. CDR3 in DNA: TGCGCCAGCAGCCCACAGGGAGGAGGGTACGAGCAGTACTTC.

The chain couples TRBV6-1 to TRBJ2-1, with D hard to call. CDR1 and CDR2 (germline): MNHNS, SASEGT. Deletions cut 4 bases from V and 4 bases from J, with 14 bases between. This CDR3 contains 15 residues. The chain's CDR3 is CASSGGFSNYNEQFF. The CDR3 DNA reads as TGTGCCAGCAGTGGTGGGTTCTCAAATTACAATGAGCAGTTCTTC.

This clonotype came up many times. The V gene is TRBV5-1, the J gene TRBJ2-3; 7 bases are shared with TRBD1. J lost 4 bases, V lost 5 bases, and 7 bases had no gene match. CDR1 SGHRS and CDR2 YFSETQ come from the germline V gene. The CDR3 runs 14 residues. The CDR3 is CASRPTGSPDTQYF. In DNA, the CDR3 is TGCGCCAGCAGACCGACAGGGTCCCCAGATACGCAGTATTTT.

This chain joins TRBV10-3 and TRBJ2-3; TRBD1 might be the D (5 bases). Trimming took off 4 bases at V and 4 bases at J, with 6 bases between the two ends. Germline lookup yields CDR1 ENHRY and CDR2 SYGVKD. The CDR3 extends over 12 amino acids. The CDR3 nucleotides are TGTGCCATCAGTGGGGGCGCAGATACGCAGTATTTT. It codes for CAISGGADTQYF.